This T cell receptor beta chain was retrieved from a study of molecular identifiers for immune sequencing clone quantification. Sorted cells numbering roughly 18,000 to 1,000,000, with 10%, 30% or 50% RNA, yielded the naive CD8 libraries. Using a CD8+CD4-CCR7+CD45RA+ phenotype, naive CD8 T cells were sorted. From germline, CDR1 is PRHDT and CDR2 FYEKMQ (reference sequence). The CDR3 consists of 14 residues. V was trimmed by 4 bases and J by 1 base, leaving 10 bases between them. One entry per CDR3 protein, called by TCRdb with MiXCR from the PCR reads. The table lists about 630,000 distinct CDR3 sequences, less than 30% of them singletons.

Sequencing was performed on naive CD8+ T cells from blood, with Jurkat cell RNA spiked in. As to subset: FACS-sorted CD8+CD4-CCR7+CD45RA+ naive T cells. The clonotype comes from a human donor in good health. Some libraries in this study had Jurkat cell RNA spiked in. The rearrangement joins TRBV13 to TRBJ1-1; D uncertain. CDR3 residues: CASSSPSPNTEAFF. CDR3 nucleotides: TGTGCCAGCAGCTCCCCCAGTCCGAACACTGAAGCTTTCTTT.